A selection of T cell receptor beta chains follows, all from one sample in a study of blood T cell repertoires in COVID-19. TCRdb's table, derived via immunoSEQ multiplex PCR, lists solely in-frame clones and lacks some. Here the sample spans roughly 190,000 clones, around four fifths being singletons. The specimen sequenced was peripheral blood. These receptors all stem from a woman aged 40 to 50 with acute or convalescent COVID-19. CDR3s include the opening cysteine and the closing phenylalanine or tryptophan. D genes are given only for firm matches. Clone sizes are given selectively: once, few, many, or a class where the clone is expanded.

clone_size,d_call,v_call,cdr3_aa
.,.,TRBV6-1,CASSETGIVMNTEAFF
few,TRBD2,TRBV7-2,CASSSLAGGQSSYNEQFF
few,.,TRBV2,CASSRLNTEAFF
.,TRBD2,TRBV7-9,CASSARMGGRRKATDTQYF
.,TRBD1,TRBV6-5,CASSRGPGNTIYF
.,.,TRBV29-1,CSVDYGGGQPQHF
.,TRBD1,TRBV27,CASSPGTGIYEQYF
few,.,TRBV10-3,CAISALRGGSGNTIYF
.,.,TRBV21-1,CASSKNTGYGAYGYTF
.,.,TRBV28,CASSLAGTTYEQYF
.,.,TRBV18,CASSQGVQETQYF
.,TRBD2,TRBV11-3,CASSFGGRGGTGELFF
.,.,TRBV2,CASSEILAPGVAYNEQFF
.,TRBD1,TRBV7-2,CASSLVAGGIGNTIYF
.,.,TRBV27,CASSYGTEAFF
.,TRBD2,TRBV11-2,CASSWLRTSGNYEQYF
.,.,TRBV7-2,CASSPMVGGDNSPLHF
once,.,TRBV5-5,CASSLLDFDTGELFF